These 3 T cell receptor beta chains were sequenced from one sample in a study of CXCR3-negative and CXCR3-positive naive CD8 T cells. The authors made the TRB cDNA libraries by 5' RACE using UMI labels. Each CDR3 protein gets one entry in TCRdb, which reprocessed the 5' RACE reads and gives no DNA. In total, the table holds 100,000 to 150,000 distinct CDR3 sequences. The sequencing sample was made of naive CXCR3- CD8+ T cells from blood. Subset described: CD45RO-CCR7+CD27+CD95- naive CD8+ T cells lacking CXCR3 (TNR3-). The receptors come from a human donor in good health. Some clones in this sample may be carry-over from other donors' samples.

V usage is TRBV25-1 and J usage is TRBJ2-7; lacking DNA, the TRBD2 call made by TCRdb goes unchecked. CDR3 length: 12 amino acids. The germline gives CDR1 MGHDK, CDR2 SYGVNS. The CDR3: CASSDRGNEQYF.

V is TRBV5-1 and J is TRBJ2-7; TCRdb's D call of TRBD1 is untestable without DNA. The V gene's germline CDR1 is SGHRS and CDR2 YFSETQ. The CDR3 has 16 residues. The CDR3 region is CASSLNRARPPYEQYF.

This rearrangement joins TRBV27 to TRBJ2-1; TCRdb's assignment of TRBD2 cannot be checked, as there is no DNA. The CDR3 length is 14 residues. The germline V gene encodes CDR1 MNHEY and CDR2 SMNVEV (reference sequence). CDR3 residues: CASSWASGNNEQFF.